This T cell receptor beta chain was recorded in a study of cytomegalovirus exposure and HLA in healthy donors. Unmatched junction bases numbered 2, after V lost 4 bases and J lost 2 bases. The CDR3 extends over 14 amino acids. The germline V gene has CDR1 SGHNT and CDR2 YYREEE (reference sequence). PCR primers comprised 60 Vbeta and 13 Jbeta primers. Data came from immunoSEQ multiplex PCR; TCRdb stores just in-frame clones and leaves some out. The sample contains roughly 180,000 clones, 65% to 85% of which appear only once. The rearrangement uses TRBV5-4 and TRBJ2-2; TRBD1 matches at 7 bases. The sequenced material came from PBMCs. The TCR was taken from a female donor in good health and CMV-seronegative. The CDR3 DNA reads as TGTGCCAGCAGCCGGGACAGAAACACCGGGGAGCTGTTTTTT. Protein product: CASSRDRNTGELFF.